The 2 T cell receptor beta chains given below trace back to one sample, sequenced in a study of circulating tumor DNA in untreated peripheral T-cell lymphoma. Only in-frame clones appear in the TCRdb table, and some are missing; sequencing was by immunoSEQ multiplex PCR. The top ten clones hold around 3% of a sample with some 530 clones, approximately 81% of them seen once. Input material: cell-free DNA from blood serum. These receptors were taken from a human donor with peripheral T-cell lymphoma.

The CDR3 DNA sequence: TGTGCCATCAGTCTCCTAGCGGGAGGGTACAATGAGCAGTTCTTC. Protein sequence: CAISLLAGGYNEQFF. The V call is TRBV10-3, the J call TRBJ2-1; the match to TRBD2 covers 12 bases. Germline loops: CDR1 ENHRY, CDR2 SYGVKD. V shed 5 bases and J 4 bases; nucleotides not matched to a gene: 3. CDR3 length: 15 residues.

This chain uses TRBV2 with TRBJ2-5; D is uncertain. Germline V gene lookup returns CDR1 SNHLY and CDR2 FYNNEI. This CDR3 is built from 14 residues. V was shortened by 2 bases and J by 1 base, with 8 bases between the two germline ends. In DNA, the CDR3 is TGTGCCAGCAGTGAATTAACGGGCCAAGAGACCCAGTACTTC. It is translated as CASSELTGQETQYF. Together with reference TRBV2 and TRBJ2-5, the CDR3 gives the full variable domain: EPEVTQTPSHQVTQMGQEVILRCVPISNHLYFYWYRQILGQKVEFLVSFYNNEISEKSEIFDDQFSVERPDGSNFTLKIRSTKLEDSAMYFCASSELTGQETQYFGPGTRLLVL.